This T cell receptor beta chain came from a study of shared clonotypes between healthy human individuals (TCRdb year 2020). Broadly, across the study: Two women and three men aged 18 to 49 years were included in the cohort. For each donor, CD4 naive and CD4 memory were each run on three plates, CD8 naive on two plates, and CD8 memory on one plate. The study deeply sequenced blood TCR repertoires of about 5 healthy adults to estimate repertoire size and the extent of clonotype sharing between individuals. To increase sequencing depth and limit assay-specific biases, different laboratories used diverse techniques to prepare libraries and sequence TCR repertoires. Between about 0.94 and 10 billion PBMCs per donor were obtained by leukapheresis. Study-wide conclusions, independent of this receptor: Sampling was limited to blood, and TCR repertoires in tissue likely differ from TCR repertoires in blood. Estimated clonotype richness was generally larger for naive than for memory subsets. Compared with non-shared clonotypes, clonotypes shared by all four sorted-subset donors had higher generation probabilities. Pairwise subsampling indicated that sequencing depth was expected to affect the degree of clonotype sharing among donors. The small number of donors limited the genetic and exposure-history diversity represented. When a handful of donors were compared, the shared fraction of clonotypes was 5% to 6.5% for naive CD4, roughly 3.4% for naive CD8, 2.3% for memory CD4, and around 0.37% for memory CD8. Incomplete sequencing was indicated by rarefaction of sorted-subset datasets, despite the large sequencing depth.

Remarks on this clone: Its specific antigen is unknown. No per-base quality is available; no much larger clone lies one base away. In the same sample, other DNA sequences code for this CDR3.

Using the deep immunoSEQ assay, multiplex PCR amplified TCR CDR3 regions from genomic DNA. Extracted genomic DNA from each cell subset was spread evenly across all wells of several immunoSEQ 96-well plates, with each plate serving as a replicate. For sorted subsets, approximately 210 ng of genomic DNA, equivalent to roughly 30,000 T cell genomes, went into each replicate PCR. Purified libraries were measured with a Qubit 3.0 fluorometer, size-checked on a Bioanalyzer 2100, and measured again with the KAPA Library Quantification kit. Every immunoSEQ 96-well plate was sequenced on a separate single-read 150-cycle Illumina NextSeq 550 flow cell. As for the original processing: The immunoSEQ output contained only junctional sequences without quality scores, so filtering could not match that applied to full-length reads. Sequences were annotated with PyIR, a Python wrapper for IgBLAST v1.9, and V/J genes and CDR3 were assigned using IMGT germline references. Reads were removed for weak V/J assignments (E-value above 1e-6), missing CDR3, stop codons, out-of-frame junctions, or ambiguous translated residues. V3J clonotypes were defined as sequences sharing an identical inferred V gene, J gene, and CDR3 amino acid sequence. To compute the percentage overlap between repertoires, the number of shared unique clonotypes was divided by the size of the smaller repertoire. Richness of each repertoire was evaluated using RTK rarefaction, the Chao1 estimator, and Recon v2.1 estimates of unobserved clonotypes. Generation probabilities for all TCRbeta clonotypes obtained by the gDNA method from a handful of donors were computed using OLGA. TCRdb mirrors the immuneACCESS table, restricted to in-frame sequences. Some clones are absent from its copies; in checked studies, under half trace to an unresolved V gene, and the reason for the others is unknown. The V and J calls and the clone size are those of that table, but D and trimming were determined from the DNA. This sample lists fewer than 850,000 clones; about 96% were detected once. Of the sample, approximately 0.2% falls within the top ten clones.

The CDR3, cysteine through phenylalanine, is 13 amino acids long. Only the CDR3 DNA is retained, 39 bases long and in frame from the first base. The germline V gene encodes CDR1 SEHNR and CDR2 FQNEAQ (reference sequence). V and J are truncated by 5 bases and 3 bases respectively, leaving an intervening sequence of 8 bases. For the CD8 naive samples, CD45RO-negative cells were positively selected for CCR7, yielding a CD45RA+CCR7+ population from which TemRA cells were excluded. Healthy HIV-negative adults with no recently reported acute infections or vaccinations were included as donors. Only Caucasian adults living in Nashville, Tennessee, USA were represented among the donors. Blood was collected by leukapheresis, and PBMCs were isolated by Ficoll-Histopaque density gradient centrifugation and then cryopreserved in liquid nitrogen vapor phase. Analytical flow cytometry was used to check the purity and quantity of each magnetically sorted T cell population. Each sorted fraction had its genomic DNA isolated and then quantified by UV absorbance on a Nanodrop 2000c.

Sequenced sample: naive CD8+ T cells sorted from blood. The cell subset or site label on this specimen signifies: CD45RA+CCR7+. The chain uses TRBV7-9 and TRBJ2-1, with a tentative D call of TRBD1 or TRBD2, each matching 5 bases. The receptor's source is a man in his thirties or forties in good health. Here is the DNA: TGTGCCAGCAGCCCGAGGGGCTACAATGAGCAGTTCTTC. Its product reads: CASSPRGYNEQFF.